This T cell receptor beta chain was sequenced for a study of T cells in localized non-small cell lung cancer. V trimming: 2 bases; J trimming: 0 bases; junction bases outside the gene matches: 0. CDR3 length: 14 amino acids. In germline, CDR1 is SGHRS, CDR2 YFSETQ. TCRdb's table, derived via immunoSEQ multiplex PCR, lists solely in-frame clones and lacks some. The sample carries roughly 70,000 clones, roughly nine tenths recorded once. The clonotype was recovered from a male donor aged 60 or over with stage III squamous cell lung carcinoma. The source material was peripheral blood, sampled before any cancer treatment. The V gene is TRBV5-1, the J gene TRBJ2-7, with 9 bases that match TRBD2. In nucleotides, the CDR3 is TGCGCCAGCAGCTTTAGCGGGGGCTCCTACGAGCAGTACTTC. Residues: CASSFSGGSYEQYF.